The clone carrying this T cell receptor beta chain was seen just once. No antigen is known for it. Trimming pared 0 bases from V and 15 bases from J, leaving 15 bases between. CDR1 WNHNN and CDR2 SYGVQD come from the germline V gene (reference sequence). The CDR3 extends over 14 amino acids. This sample was included in a study of T cell responses to AZD1222 COVID-19 vaccine. Turning to the study itself: The analysis combined second doses at about 4 or about 12 weeks. Study-wide results and limits: Baseline serology detected seropositivity in only a handful of AZD1222 recipients. Nearly half of spike-specific TCRs reportedly target unmutated variant regions.

Profiled with immunoSEQ multiplex PCR; TCRdb holds only in-frame clones, not every one. The data show 95,000 to 150,000 clones, over 85% seen once. V gene TRBV10-1 combines with J gene TRBJ2-6; D gene ambiguous. The source of this sequence is an adult in good health. Here the sequenced sample was peripheral blood, taken on day 0 of AZD1222 vaccination. The CDR3 loop reads CASSESRQALDLTF. In nucleotides, the CDR3 is TGCGCCAGCAGTGAGTCTAGGCAGGCATTAGACCTGACTTTC.